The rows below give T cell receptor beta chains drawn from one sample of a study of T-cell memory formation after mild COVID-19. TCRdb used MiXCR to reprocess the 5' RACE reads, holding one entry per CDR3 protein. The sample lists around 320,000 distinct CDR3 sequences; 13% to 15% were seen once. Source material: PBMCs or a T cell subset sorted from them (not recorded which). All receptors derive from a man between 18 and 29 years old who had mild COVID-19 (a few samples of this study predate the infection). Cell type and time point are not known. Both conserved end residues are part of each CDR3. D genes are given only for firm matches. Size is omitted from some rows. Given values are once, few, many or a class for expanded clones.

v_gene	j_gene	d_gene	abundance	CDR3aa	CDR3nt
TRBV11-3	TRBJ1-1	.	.	CASSLDGPNTEAFF	TGTGCCAGCAGCTTAGACGGCCCGAACACTGAAGCTTTCTTT
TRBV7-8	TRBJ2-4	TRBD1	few	CASSLTGYLAKNIQYF	TGTGCCAGCAGCTTGACAGGGTACCTAGCCAAAAACATTCAGTACTTC
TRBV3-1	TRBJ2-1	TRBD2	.	CASSRGIRASGAPSYNEQFF	TGTGCCAGCAGCCGGGGGATTCGTGCTAGCGGGGCGCCCTCCTACAATGAGCAGTTCTTC
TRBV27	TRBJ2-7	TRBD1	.	CASSPVGQGAHEQYF	TGTGCCAGCAGTCCCGTCGGACAGGGGGCCCACGAGCAGTACTTC
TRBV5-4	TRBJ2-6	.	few	CASSLRTGDRFSGANVLTF	TGTGCCAGCAGCTTGAGAACGGGGGACAGATTCTCTGGGGCCAACGTCCTGACTTTC
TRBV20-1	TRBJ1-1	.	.	CISRMNTEAFF	TGCATCTCCAGGATGAACACTGAAGCTTTCTTT
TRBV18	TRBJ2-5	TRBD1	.	CASSLPGTEETQYF	TGTGCCAGCTCTCTCCCTGGGACAGAAGAGACCCAGTACTTC
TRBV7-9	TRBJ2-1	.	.	CALRAVGGQDEQFF	TGTGCCCTCCGCGCTGTTGGGGGGCAGGATGAGCAGTTCTTC
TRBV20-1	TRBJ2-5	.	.	CSARRGETGETQYF	TGCAGTGCTAGAAGGGGGGAAACTGGTGAGACCCAGTACTTC
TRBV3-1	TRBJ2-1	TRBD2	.	CASSLVGSRLAVYNEQFF	TGTGCCAGCAGCCTCGTCGGCAGCCGACTAGCCGTCTACAATGAGCAGTTCTTC
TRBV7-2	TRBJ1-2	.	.	CARRTAYGYTF	TGTGCCAGGAGGACAGCGTATGGCTACACCTTC
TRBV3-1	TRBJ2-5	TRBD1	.	CASSQTIGQGAGETQYF	TGTGCCAGCAGCCAGACGATCGGACAGGGGGCCGGAGAGACCCAGTACTTC
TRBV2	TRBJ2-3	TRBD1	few	CASSEHRGSDTQYF	TGTGCCAGCAGTGAACACAGGGGGTCGGATACGCAGTATTTT
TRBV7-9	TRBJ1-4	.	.	CASSSTGTNEKLFF	TGTGCCAGCAGCTCGACGGGGACTAATGAAAAACTGTTTTTT
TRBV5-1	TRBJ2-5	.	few	CASSLEQGTQYF	TGCGCCAGCAGCTTGGAGCAGGGGACCCAGTACTTC
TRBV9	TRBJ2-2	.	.	CASSVDGGGELFF	TGTGCCAGCAGCGTAGATGGCGGCGGGGAGCTGTTTTTT
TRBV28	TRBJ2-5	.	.	CASLPGHRGWTQYF	TGTGCCAGTCTCCCGGGACATCGGGGATGGACCCAGTACTTC
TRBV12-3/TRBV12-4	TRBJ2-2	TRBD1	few	CASRPTGGTAAGELFF	TGTGCCAGCAGGCCTACAGGGGGCACAGCAGCCGGGGAGCTGTTTTTT
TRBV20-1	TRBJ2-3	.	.	CSARDQTVLRVDTQYF	TGCAGTGCTAGAGACCAAACGGTCCTCCGGGTGGATACGCAGTATTTT
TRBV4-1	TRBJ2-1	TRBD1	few	CASSRKGQGEQFF	TGCGCCAGCAGCCGAAAGGGACAGGGGGAGCAGTTCTTC
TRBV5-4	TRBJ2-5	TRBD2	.	CASSFPASGGLETQYF	TGTGCCAGCAGCTTCCCAGCTAGCGGGGGGCTAGAGACCCAGTACTTC
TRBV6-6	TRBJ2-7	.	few	CASSNDVTFWEQYF	TGTGCCAGCAGCAACGACGTCACTTTTTGGGAGCAGTACTTC
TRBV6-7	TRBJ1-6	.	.	CASSTPGRVDSPLHF	TGTGCCAGCAGTACCCCGGGCAGGGTGGATTCACCCCTCCACTTT
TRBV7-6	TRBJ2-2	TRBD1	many	CASSLETGGNTGELFF	TGTGCCAGCAGCTTAGAGACAGGGGGGAACACCGGGGAGCTGTTTTTT
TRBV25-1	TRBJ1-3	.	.	CASSVSGNTIYF	TGTGCCAGCAGTGTCTCTGGAAACACCATATATTTT
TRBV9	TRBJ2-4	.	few	CASSDRGNIQYF	TGTGCCAGCAGCGACCGGGGGAACATTCAGTACTTC